The source of this T cell receptor (beta chain) is a study of blood T cell repertoires in COVID-19. For the study at large: Acute-phase and convalescent COVID-19 samples originated in the United States, Italy and Spain. The cDNA or gDNA used as material had been derived from T cells, B-cell-depleted T cells, or PBMCs.

This CDR3 has 14 residues. CDR1 and CDR2 (germline): SGHRS, YFSETQ. Trimming cost V 1 base and J 2 bases, with 7 bases left between them. Profiled with immunoSEQ multiplex PCR; TCRdb holds only in-frame clones, not every one. This sample carries roughly 250,000 clones, 79% of them seen once, and the ten largest clones take 3% to 4%. The clonotype comes from a woman aged 40 to 50 with active or convalescent COVID-19. V and J are TRBV5-1 and TRBJ1-5; the D gene is possibly TRBD1 (5 bases). The source material was peripheral blood. CDR3 nucleotide sequence: TGCGCCAGCAGCTTGCTAGGGGGCAATCAGCCCCAGCATTTT. Translation gives CASSLLGGNQPQHF.